This T cell receptor beta chain was identified in a study of shared clonotypes between healthy human individuals. Within Nashville, Tennessee resided all donors, each a Caucasian adult. The V end was cut by 3 bases, the J end by 11 bases, with 16 bases between. This CDR3 spans 12 amino acids. Germline-derived CDR1 and CDR2 are GTSNPN and SVGIG (reference sequence). This clone turned up a few times. The target antigen is unknown. Genomic DNA (from each subset) was split evenly across several immunoSEQ plates. Assay used: immunoSEQ multiplex PCR; TCRdb lists only in-frame clones, some missing. Of over a million clones in the sample, around three quarters were seen once. General observations from the study: Sharing across four donors was highest in naive CD4 (around 5%) and lowest in memory CD8 (about 0.4%).

This sequence originates from a man between 18 and 35 years old in good health. Some clones in this sample may be carry-over from other donors' samples. The sequenced sample was memory CD4+ T cells from PBMCs. Subset: CD45RA-negative fraction. This sequence joins TRBV30 and TRBJ1-1; perhaps TRBD1 as D (6 bases). The CDR3 bases are TGTGCCTGGAGCCCACTCGGGGGCTGGGCTTTCTTT. Protein: CAWSPLGGWAFF. Combining the CDR3 with reference TRBV30 and TRBJ1-1 gives the whole variable domain SQTIHQWPATLVQPVGSPLSLECTVEGTSNPNLYWYRQAAGRGLQLLFYSVGIGQISSEVPQNLSASRPQDRQFILSSKKLLLSDSGFYLCAWSPLGGWAFFGQGTRLTVV.